This T cell receptor (beta chain) was sequenced in a study of blood T cell repertoires in COVID-19 (dated by TCRdb to the early 2020s). Background on the whole study: Samples from collaborators originated in the United States, Italy and Spain and spanned both the acute and convalescent phases of COVID-19. The prospective study material was composed of cDNA or gDNA derived from T cells, B-cell-depleted T cells, or PBMCs. Deeply sampled blood TCRbeta repertoires from subjects exposed to, actively infected with, or recovered from COVID-19 were included in the dataset. The repertoires were made available in a free public database intended to serve as a resource for research on the immune response to SARS-CoV-2. Samples were obtained from the ongoing ImmuneRACE study (first 160 participants) and from roughly 1,300 subjects provided by 6 global collaborators. The sample metadata nearly always contained a de-identified subject ID, COVID-19 status, age in years and sex. HLA class I and class II types, where available, came from metadata supplied by the sample provider rather than from assay-based typing.

TCRbeta CDR3 regions were amplified from genomic DNA by means of the immunoSEQ Assay, a bias-controlled multiplex PCR. Per the authors' processing: The number of nucleated cells in each sample was estimated by amplification of reference gene primers within the assay. To quantify the absolute abundance of each unique TCRbeta CDR3 rearrangement, sequence reads were collapsed and filtered. For each sample, productive Simpson clonality was calculated as the square root of Simpson's diversity index across productive rearrangements. TCRdb provides this immuneACCESS table in a form limited to in-frame rearrangements. Some clones are lacking; in checked studies, under half of them reflect an unresolved V gene, and why the rest are absent is not known. V and J calls and clone size are copied from that table; D and trimming were computed from the DNA. Within this sample are some 100,000 clones, with around 84% of them counted one time only. 7.9% of the sample is in the top ten clones.

Regarding this clone: The antigen this receptor binds is unknown. Base quality data are lacking; no much larger clone is found one base away.

There are 16 amino acids in the CDR3, from cysteine to phenylalanine inclusive. Only the CDR3 DNA stays, 48 bases, in frame from base 1. The germline V gene gives CDR1 as SGHRS and CDR2 as YFSETQ. V has 4 bases trimmed and J has 6 bases trimmed; junction bases matching no gene number 6. The full study reports these points: The quantity of clinical and demographic metadata differed by source and by participant and was supplied without curation.

The collaborating institutions used their own protocols to collect whole blood in K2EDTA tubes. Collaborator samples were shipped for TCRbeta analysis as frozen whole blood, isolated PBMCs, or DNA extracted from either sample type. This chain is built from TRBV5-1 and TRBJ2-1, and 14 junctional nucleotides match TRBD2. The receptor was derived from an elderly woman with active or convalescent COVID-19. Sequences were obtained from peripheral blood. The CDR3 region has the sequence CASSPGGTSGSNEQFF. The nucleotide sequence is given as TGCGCCAGCAGCCCGGGGGGGACTAGCGGGAGCAATGAGCAGTTCTTC.